This TCR beta chain was found in a study of blood T cells in healthy people across ages. The V end was cut by 4 bases, the J end by 10 bases, with 19 bases between. Germline CDR1 reads SGHTA; CDR2 reads FQGNSA. This CDR3 is built from 14 residues. The authors ran a second PCR of roughly 6 to 12 cycles using a sample-barcoded 5' primer and a J-beta primer mix. TCRdb reprocessed the 5' RACE reads with MiXCR, giving one entry per CDR3 protein. The repertoire has 1.5 million to 2 million distinct CDR3 sequences, about 49% of them found once; the top ten carry approximately 2.1%. In this sample, this clonotype turned up once.

The chain recombines TRBV7-2 with TRBJ1-1; D might be TRBD1 (5 bases). This clonotype was sampled from a woman aged 40 to 55 in good health. The sample taken for sequencing was blood. CDR3 bases: TGTGCCAGCAGCTCTACATCGCTCCCTGGGGCAGCTTTCTTT. Translation gives CASSSTSLPGAAFF. Full variable domain (outside the CDR3, taken from reference TRBV7-2 and TRBJ1-1): GAGVSQSPSNKVTEKGKDVELRCDPISGHTALYWYRQSLGQGLEFLIYFQGNSAPDKSGLPSDRFSAERTGGSVSTLTIQRTQQEDSAVYLCASSSTSLPGAAFFGQGTRLTVV.